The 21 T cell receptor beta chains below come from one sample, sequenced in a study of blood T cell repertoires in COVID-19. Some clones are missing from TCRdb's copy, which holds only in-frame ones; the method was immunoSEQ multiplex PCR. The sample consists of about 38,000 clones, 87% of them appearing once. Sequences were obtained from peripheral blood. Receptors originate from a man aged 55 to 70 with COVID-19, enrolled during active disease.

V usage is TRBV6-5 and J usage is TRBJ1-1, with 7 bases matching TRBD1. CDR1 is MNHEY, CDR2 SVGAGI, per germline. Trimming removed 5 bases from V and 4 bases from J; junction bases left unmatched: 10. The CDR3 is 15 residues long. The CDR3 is CASSPQEGGFTEAFF. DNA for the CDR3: TGTGCCAGCAGTCCCCAAGAAGGGGGCTTCACTGAAGCTTTCTTT.

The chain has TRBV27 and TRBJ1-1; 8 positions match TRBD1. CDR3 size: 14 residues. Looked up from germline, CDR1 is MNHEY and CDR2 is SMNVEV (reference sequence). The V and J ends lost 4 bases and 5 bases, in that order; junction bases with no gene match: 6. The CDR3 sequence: CASSSPGGATEAFF. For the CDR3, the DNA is TGTGCCAGCAGTTCCCCAGGGGGCGCGACTGAAGCTTTCTTT.

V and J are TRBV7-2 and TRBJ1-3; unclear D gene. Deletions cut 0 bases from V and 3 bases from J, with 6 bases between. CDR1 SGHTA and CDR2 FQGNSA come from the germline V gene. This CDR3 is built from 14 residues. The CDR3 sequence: CASSLASGGNTIYF. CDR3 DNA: TGTGCCAGCAGCTTAGCCTCAGGTGGAAACACCATATATTTT.

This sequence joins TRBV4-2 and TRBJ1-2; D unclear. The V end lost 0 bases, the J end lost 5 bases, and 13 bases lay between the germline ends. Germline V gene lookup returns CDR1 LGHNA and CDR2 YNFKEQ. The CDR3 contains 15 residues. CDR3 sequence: CASSQEFGEEYGYTF. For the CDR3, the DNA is TGTGCCAGCAGCCAAGAGTTCGGGGAGGAGTATGGCTACACCTTC.

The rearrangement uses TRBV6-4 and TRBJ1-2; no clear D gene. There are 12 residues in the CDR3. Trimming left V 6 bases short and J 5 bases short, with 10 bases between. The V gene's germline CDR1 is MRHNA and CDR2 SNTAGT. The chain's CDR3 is CASSKPGYGYTF. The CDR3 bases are TGTGCCAGCAGCAAACCCGGGTATGGCTACACCTTC.

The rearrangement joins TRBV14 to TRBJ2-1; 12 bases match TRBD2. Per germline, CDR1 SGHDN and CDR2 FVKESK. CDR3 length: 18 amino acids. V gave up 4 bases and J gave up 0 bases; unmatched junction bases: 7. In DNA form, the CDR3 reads TGTGCCAGCAGCCCTCTACTAGCGGGAGGCTTCTCCTACAATGAGCAGTTCTTC. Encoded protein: CASSPLLAGGFSYNEQFF.

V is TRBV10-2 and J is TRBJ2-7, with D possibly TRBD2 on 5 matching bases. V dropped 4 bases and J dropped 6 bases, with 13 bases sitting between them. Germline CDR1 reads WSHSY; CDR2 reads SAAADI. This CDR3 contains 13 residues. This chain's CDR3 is CASSGERYGEQYF. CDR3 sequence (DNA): TGCGCCAGCAGTGGGGAGCGGTATGGCGAGCAGTACTTC.

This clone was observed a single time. The CDR3 sequence: CASSALMEGSDSPLHF. In DNA, the CDR3 is TGTGCCAGCAGCGCCCTGATGGAGGGCTCGGACTCACCCCTCCACTTT. The J gene is TRBJ1-6, the V gene TRBV5-4; D unresolved. Trimming removed 4 bases from V and 10 bases from J, with 21 bases in between. Looked up from germline, CDR1 is SGHNT and CDR2 is YYREEE (reference sequence). The CDR3 sequence is 16 residues long.

This CDR3 is CASTWTAGNTIYF. The CDR3 coding sequence is TGTGCCAGTACCTGGACAGCTGGAAACACCATATATTTT. The rearrangement joins TRBV12-3 or TRBV12-4 to TRBJ1-3, with D maybe TRBD1 (6 bases). Trimming removed 9 bases from V and 2 bases from J, with 11 bases in between. This CDR3 region has 13 residues.

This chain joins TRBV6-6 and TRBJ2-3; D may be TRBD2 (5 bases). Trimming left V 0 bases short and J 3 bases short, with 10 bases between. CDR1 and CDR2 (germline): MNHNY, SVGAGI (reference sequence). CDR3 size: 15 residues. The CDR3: CASSYSLLDTDTQYF. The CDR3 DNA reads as TGTGCCAGCAGTTACTCGTTACTAGATACAGATACGCAGTATTTT.

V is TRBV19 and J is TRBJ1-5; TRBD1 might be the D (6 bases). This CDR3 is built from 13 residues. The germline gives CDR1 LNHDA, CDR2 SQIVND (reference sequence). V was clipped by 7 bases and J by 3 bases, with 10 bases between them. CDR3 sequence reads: CASKGQFNQPQHF. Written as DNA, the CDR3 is TGTGCCAGTAAAGGACAGTTCAATCAGCCCCAGCATTTT.

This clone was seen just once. The CDR3 sequence is CASSHRGQDTQYF. CDR3 in DNA: TGTGCCAGCAGCCACAGGGGTCAAGATACGCAGTATTTT. This chain connects TRBV12-3 or TRBV12-4 to TRBJ2-3; TRBD1 matches 7 bases. J lost 5 bases, V lost 6 bases, and 5 bases had no gene match. CDR3 length equals 13 residues.

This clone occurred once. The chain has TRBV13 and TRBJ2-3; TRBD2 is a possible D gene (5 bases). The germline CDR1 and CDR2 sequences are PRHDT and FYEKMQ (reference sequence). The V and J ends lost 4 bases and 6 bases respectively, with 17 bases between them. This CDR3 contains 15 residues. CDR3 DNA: TGTGCCAGCAGCTCAAGGACTGGAAGCATTGATACGCAGTATTTT. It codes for CASSSRTGSIDTQYF.

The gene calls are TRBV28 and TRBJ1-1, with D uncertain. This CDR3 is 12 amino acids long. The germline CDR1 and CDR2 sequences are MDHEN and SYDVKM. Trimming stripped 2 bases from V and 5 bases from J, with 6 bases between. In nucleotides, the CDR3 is TGTGCCAGCAGTTTACCCGGGACTGAAGCTTTCTTT. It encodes CASSLPGTEAFF.

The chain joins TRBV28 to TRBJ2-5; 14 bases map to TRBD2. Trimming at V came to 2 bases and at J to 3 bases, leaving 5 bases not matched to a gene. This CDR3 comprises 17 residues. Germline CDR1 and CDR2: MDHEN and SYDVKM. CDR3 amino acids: CASSLRLAGGPEETQYF. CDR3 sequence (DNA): TGTGCCAGCAGTTTACGACTAGCGGGAGGGCCGGAAGAGACCCAGTACTTC.

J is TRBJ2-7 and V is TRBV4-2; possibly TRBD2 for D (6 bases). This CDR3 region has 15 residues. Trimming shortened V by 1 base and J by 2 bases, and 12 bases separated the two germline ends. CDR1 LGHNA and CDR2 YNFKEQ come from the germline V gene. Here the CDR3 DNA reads TGTGCCAGCAGCCAAGTCGCGGGGCAGACCTACGAGCAGTACTTC. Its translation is CASSQVAGQTYEQYF.

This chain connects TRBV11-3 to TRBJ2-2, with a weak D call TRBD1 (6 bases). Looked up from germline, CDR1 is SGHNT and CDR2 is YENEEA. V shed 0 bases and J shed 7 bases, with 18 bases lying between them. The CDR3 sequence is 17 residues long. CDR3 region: CASSLEPGTPRGGELFF. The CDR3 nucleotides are TGTGCCAGCAGCTTAGAGCCAGGGACACCACGGGGCGGGGAGCTGTTTTTT.

CDR3 amino acids: CASSPRGASGANVLTF. The DNA for the CDR3 is TGTGCCAGCAGCCCCAGAGGAGCTTCCGGGGCCAACGTCCTGACTTTC. The chain is built from TRBV5-4 and TRBJ2-6; D gene unclear. The length of the CDR3 is 16 residues. With 4 bases removed from V and 4 bases from J, the gap between germline ends came to 15 bases. Germline V gives CDR1 SGHNT, CDR2 YYREEE (reference sequence).

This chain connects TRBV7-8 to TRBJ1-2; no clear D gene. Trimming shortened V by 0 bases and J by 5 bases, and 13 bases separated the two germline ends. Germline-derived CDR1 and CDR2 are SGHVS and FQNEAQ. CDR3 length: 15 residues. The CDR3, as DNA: TGTGCCAGCAGCTTAGCATCGGGGTCACCGTATGGCTACACCTTC. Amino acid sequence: CASSLASGSPYGYTF.

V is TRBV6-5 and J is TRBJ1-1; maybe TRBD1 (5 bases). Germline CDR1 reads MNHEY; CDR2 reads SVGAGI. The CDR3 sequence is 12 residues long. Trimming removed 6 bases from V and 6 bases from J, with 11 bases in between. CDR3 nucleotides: TGTGCCAGCAGAACGTGGGGCCCTGAAGCTTTCTTT. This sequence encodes CASRTWGPEAFF.

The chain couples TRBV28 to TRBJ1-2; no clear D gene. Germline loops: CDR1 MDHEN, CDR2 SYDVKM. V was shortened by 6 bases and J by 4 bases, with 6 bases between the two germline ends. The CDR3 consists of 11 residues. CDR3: CASSTGYGYTF. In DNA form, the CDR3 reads TGTGCCAGCAGCACCGGCTATGGCTACACCTTC.